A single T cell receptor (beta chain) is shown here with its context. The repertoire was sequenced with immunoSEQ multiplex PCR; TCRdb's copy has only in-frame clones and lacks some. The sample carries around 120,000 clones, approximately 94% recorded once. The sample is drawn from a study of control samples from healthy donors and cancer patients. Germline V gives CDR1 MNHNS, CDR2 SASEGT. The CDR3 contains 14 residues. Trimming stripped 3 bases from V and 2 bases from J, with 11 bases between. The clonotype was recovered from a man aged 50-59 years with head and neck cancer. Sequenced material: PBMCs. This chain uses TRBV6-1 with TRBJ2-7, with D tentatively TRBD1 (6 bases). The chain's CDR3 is CASSEGRGAYEQYF. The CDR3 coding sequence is TGTGCCAGCAGTGAGGGCAGGGGCGCCTACGAGCAGTACTTC.